The 10 T cell receptor beta chains below come from one sample, sequenced in a study of blood T cell repertoires in COVID-19. Sequenced by immunoSEQ multiplex PCR; TCRdb stores in-frame clones only, minus some. The table has more than 20,000 clones, 89% seen once. Sequences were obtained from peripheral blood. The receptors were sampled from a human donor in a cohort sampled during active COVID-19.

The chain recombines TRBV3-1 (or the pseudogene TRBV3-2) with TRBJ1-5, with D perhaps matching TRBD1 (5 bases). CDR1 and CDR2 (germline): LGHDT, YNNKEL (reference sequence). The CDR3 is made up of 15 amino acids. With 5 bases removed from V and 3 bases from J, the gap between germline ends came to 14 bases. In nucleotides, the CDR3 is TGTGCCAGCAGCGATGACAGTCTTCCCAATCAGCCCCAGCATTTT. It codes for CASSDDSLPNQPQHF.

V usage is TRBV3-1 (or the pseudogene TRBV3-2) and J usage is TRBJ1-2; D unclear. The CDR3 contains 14 residues. The germline gives CDR1 LGHDT, CDR2 YNNKEL (reference sequence). V lost 2 bases and J 3 bases, leaving 10 bases between the germline ends. CDR3 in amino acids: CASSQKGLDYGYTF. The DNA for the CDR3 is TGTGCCAGCAGCCAAAAAGGACTAGACTATGGCTACACCTTC.

This chain uses TRBV25-1 with TRBJ2-2; D is ambiguous. The ends were cut back, 1 base at V and 3 bases at J, with 12 bases in the middle. CDR1 and CDR2 (germline): MGHDK, SYGVNS. There are 16 residues in the CDR3. The CDR3 nucleotides are TGTGCCAGCAGTGAATTGTCTAGTCGGGACACCGGGGAGCTGTTTTTT. It codes for CASSELSSRDTGELFF.

This chain connects TRBV23-1 to TRBJ2-5; D possibly corresponds to TRBD2 (5 bases). TRBV23-1 belongs to the ORF category, with a function that is uncertain. This CDR3 spans 13 amino acids. V was cut by 3 bases and J by 5 bases, with 10 bases left in between. The CDR3 bases are TGCGCCAGCAGTCAGTCCACTAGGGAGACCCAGTACTTC. It encodes CASSQSTRETQYF.

V gene TRBV5-1 combines with J gene TRBJ2-7; possible D gene TRBD1, 5 bases. Per the germline V gene, CDR1 is SGHRS and CDR2 is YFSETQ. This CDR3 has 15 residues. Trimming cost V 2 bases and J 3 bases, with 15 bases left between them. CDR3 amino acids: CASSFRARAGYEQYF. The CDR3 nucleotides are TGCGCCAGCAGCTTTCGTGCCAGGGCTGGCTACGAGCAGTACTTC.

The chain carries TRBV6-1 and TRBJ2-1, with 9 bases aligning to TRBD2. CDR3 length: 15 residues. Germline V gene lookup returns CDR1 MNHNS and CDR2 SASEGT. J was trimmed by 7 bases and V by 2 bases; bases with no gene match: 6. CDR3 residues: CASSEQGLAGNEQFF. CDR3 DNA: TGTGCCAGCAGTGAACAGGGGCTAGCGGGGAATGAGCAGTTCTTC.

The chain combines TRBV5-4 with TRBJ1-2; a possible D gene is TRBD1 (5 bases). This CDR3 region has 13 residues. CDR1 is SGHNT and CDR2 is YYREEE in the germline V gene (reference sequence). V was clipped by 0 bases and J by 3 bases, with 6 bases between them. CDR3 nucleotides: TGTGCCAGCAGCTTGGCGGGGGACTATGGCTACACCTTC. Amino acids: CASSLAGDYGYTF.

The chain couples TRBV19 to TRBJ1-1; 7 bases align to TRBD1. The germline gives CDR1 LNHDA, CDR2 SQIVND (reference sequence). The CDR3 is 14 amino acids. With V trimmed by 11 bases and J by 6 bases, 15 bases remained unmatched. The chain's CDR3 is CASQGVAARPEAFF. CDR3 bases: TGTGCCTCTCAGGGGGTGGCCGCTCGACCTGAAGCTTTCTTT.

The chain carries TRBV6-5 and TRBJ2-1; 10 bases match TRBD1. With V trimmed by 4 bases and J by 6 bases, 6 bases remained unmatched. From germline, CDR1 is MNHEY and CDR2 SVGAGI. The CDR3 extends over 15 amino acids. The DNA of the CDR3 is TGTGCCAGCAGTTCTCCGGGACAGGGGTCCAATGAGCAGTTCTTC. Its protein product is CASSSPGQGSNEQFF.

The J gene is TRBJ2-1, the V gene TRBV6-2 or TRBV6-3; 8 bases map to TRBD2. Trimming cost V 0 bases and J 4 bases; bases outside gene matches: 8. The length of the CDR3 is 17 residues. From germline, CDR1 is MNHEY and CDR2 SVGEGT. The CDR3 DNA is TGTGCCAGCAGTTACTCCCCCCCGGGAGGGATTTACAATGAGCAGTTCTTC. It yields the protein CASSYSPPGGIYNEQFF.